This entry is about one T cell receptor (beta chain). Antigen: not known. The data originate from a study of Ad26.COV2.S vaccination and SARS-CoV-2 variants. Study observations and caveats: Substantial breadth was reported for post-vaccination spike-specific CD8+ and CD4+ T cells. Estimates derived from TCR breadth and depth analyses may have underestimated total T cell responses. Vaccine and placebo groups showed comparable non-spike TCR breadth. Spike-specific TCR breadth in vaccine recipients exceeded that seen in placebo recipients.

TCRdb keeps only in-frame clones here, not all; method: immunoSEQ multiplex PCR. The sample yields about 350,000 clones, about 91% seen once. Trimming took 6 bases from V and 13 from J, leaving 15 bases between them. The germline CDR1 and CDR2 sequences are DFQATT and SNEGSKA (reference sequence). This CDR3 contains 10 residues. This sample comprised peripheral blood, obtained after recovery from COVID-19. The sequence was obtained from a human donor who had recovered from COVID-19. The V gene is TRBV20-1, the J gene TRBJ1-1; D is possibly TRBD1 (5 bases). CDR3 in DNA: TGCAGTGCCAGCCGGGACTTGGATTTCTTT. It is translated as CSASRDLDFF.